This is a list of T cell receptor beta chains from one sample in a study of T-cell memory formation after mild COVID-19. One entry per CDR3 protein, called by TCRdb with MiXCR from the 5' RACE reads. The data show roughly 300,000 distinct CDR3 sequences, roughly 15% seen once. The sequencing sample was made of PBMCs or a T cell subset sorted from them (not recorded which). These receptors came from a man younger than 35 who had mild COVID-19 (a few samples of this study predate the infection). Cell type and time point are not known. Each CDR3 is given with its conserved first and last residue. Each record gives: V gene, CDR3 protein.

TRBV4-3	CASSFRGRSTDTQYF
TRBV5-1	CATTPEPRPSGANVLTF
TRBV20-1	CSARDRLRGQPQHF
TRBV10-2	CASSDFGSTDTQYF
TRBV6-1	CASSKMGDSPLHF
TRBV27	CASRGVSGQETQYF
TRBV4-1	CASSQIRVNTQYF
TRBV18	CASSPRSGATGELFF
TRBV6-5	CASSYLGENTEAFF
TRBV5-1	CASSLAPQGGTDTQYF
TRBV12-3/TRBV12-4	CASSLSLGTGHQPQHF
TRBV4-1	CASSQVGPLSGNTIYF
TRBV5-1	CASSFARGVAETKYF
TRBV27	CASRPTGGSNQPQHF
TRBV4-1	CASSQDPGAGGETQYF
TRBV24-1	CATSSRLANNEQFF
TRBV3-1	CASSMGGGTSPLHF
TRBV15	CATSTVRGAGTDTQYF
TRBV7-2	CASSSAQFRTPDTQYF
TRBV7-3	CASGPQQGHGELFF
TRBV20-1	CSARGGGAGYTQYF
TRBV11-2	CASLQGNTEAFF
TRBV6-5	CATSIWGDNEQFF
TRBV6-2/TRBV6-3	CASSYYAGRGSPLHF
TRBV7-9	CASSPKGRGSTGELFF
TRBV7-3	CASSLKGNTNTEAFF
TRBV15	CATGWTGGYTGELFF
TRBV6-2/TRBV6-3	CASSIGLAENIQYF
TRBV4-1	CASSHMAGGYTF
TRBV5-1	CASSLGQSYEQYF
TRBV10-3	CATRGASGPQETQYF
TRBV10-3	CAISEGPTSGANVLTF